The rows below give T cell receptor beta chains drawn from one sample of a study of OX40 agonist ivuxolimab in advanced cancers. Produced via immunoSEQ multiplex PCR; TCRdb's table is partial and in-frame only. The sample lists some 71,000 clones, 84% seen once, with less than 0.9% in the top ten. The starting material was CD4+ or CD8+ T cells sorted from blood, obtained in a trial of the OX40 agonist ivuxolimab. These receptors came from an adult with an advanced solid tumor such as melanoma, head and neck, liver or kidney cancer. Both conserved end residues are part of each CDR3. A D gene is named only where the DNA matches it firmly. Clone size is shown for a subset of rows, as once, few, many or a class of expanded clone.

TRBJ2-5,once,-,TRBV27,TGTGCCAGCAGTCACGGGACTCCGGGACGGGAGACCCAGTACTTC,CASSHGTPGRETQYF
TRBJ2-7,-,-,TRBV7-9,TGTGCCAGCAGCTTAGTGGGCGAGCAGTACTTC,CASSLVGEQYF
TRBJ2-7,-,-,TRBV5-4,TGTGCCAGCAGCTTGGGACACTACGAGCAGTACTTC,CASSLGHYEQYF
TRBJ1-2,-,TRBD1,TRBV7-3,TGTGCCAGCAGCTTAGGACAGGGATATGGCTACACCTTC,CASSLGQGYGYTF
TRBJ2-7,-,-,TRBV7-3,TGTGCCAGCAGCTTAAGCCAGAAGGGCGAGCAGTACTTC,CASSLSQKGEQYF
TRBJ1-4,-,-,TRBV30,TGTGCCTGGAATTGGGGGGCTGCTAATGAAAAACTGTTTTTT,CAWNWGAANEKLFF
TRBJ1-2,-,-,TRBV6-5,TGTGCCAGCAGTGCCCCGGGGGAGTCCCTTAATGGCTACACCTTC,CASSAPGESLNGYTF
TRBJ2-1,-,-,TRBV2,TGTGCCAGCAGTGAATCAAACCAAATAAATGAGCAGTTCTTC,CASSESNQINEQFF
TRBJ1-1,-,-,TRBV7-2,TGTGCCAGCAGCTCAGGGACACCCACCGAAGCTTTCTTT,CASSSGTPTEAFF
TRBJ2-1,-,TRBD2,TRBV19,TGTGCCAGTATTCCAGCGGGGGCGGGCAATGAGCAGTTCTTC,CASIPAGAGNEQFF
TRBJ1-4,-,-,TRBV6-1,TGTGCCAGCAGGGGGACAATCCCACCGGAAGAGGTGTTTTTT,CASRGTIPPEEVFF
TRBJ1-2,-,TRBD1,TRBV11-1,TGTGCCAGCAGCCCCGACAGGGGGCAGATGGGCTACACCTTC,CASSPDRGQMGYTF
TRBJ2-7,-,-,TRBV27,TGTGCCAGCAGTGTCGGAAGGCGGGACGAGCAGTACTTC,CASSVGRRDEQYF
TRBJ2-7,-,TRBD2,TRBV28,TGTGCCAGCAATCTAGCGGGCAGCTCCTACGAGCAGTACTTC,CASNLAGSSYEQYF
TRBJ1-6,-,-,TRBV6-1,TGTGCCAGCAGCGCTACAGGGAGCAATTCACCCCTCCACTTT,CASSATGSNSPLHF
TRBJ2-1,-,TRBD2,TRBV27,TGTGCCAGCAGATCCCCCCGGACTAGCGGGAGGGGTGAGCAGTTCTTC,CASRSPRTSGRGEQFF
TRBJ2-3,-,TRBD1,TRBV7-2,TGTGCCAGCACCGTTCAGGGGGACACAGATACGCAGTATTTT,CASTVQGDTDTQYF
TRBJ1-6,-,-,TRBV4-1,TGCGCCAGCAGCCCCCATTCCCCCGTGGTCCTCCACTTT,CASSPHSPVVLHF
TRBJ2-5,-,TRBD2,TRBV9,TGTGCCAGCAGCGCCGGGACTAGCGGGGGGAACCTGTACCAAGAGACCCAGTACTTC,CASSAGTSGGNLYQETQYF
TRBJ2-7,-,-,TRBV10-3,TGTGCCTCTTCGCCGGGGCCCCGGTCATCCTACGAGCAGTACTTC,CASSPGPRSSYEQYF
TRBJ2-1,-,-,TRBV29-1,TGCAGCGTTGAAGATCTAGAGCGATCCGCCTCCTACAATGAGCAGTTCTTC,CSVEDLERSASYNEQFF
TRBJ1-4,-,TRBD1,TRBV28,TGTGCCAGCAGGCCCGCCGGGACAGGGGATATGGGTAATGAAAAACTGTTTTTT,CASRPAGTGDMGNEKLFF
TRBJ2-5,-,TRBD2,TRBV7-2,TGTGCCAGCAGCTTCGGGACTAGGAGAGAGACCCAGTACTTC,CASSFGTRRETQYF
TRBJ1-2,-,TRBD1,TRBV15,TGTGCCACCAGCAGAGATAAGACAGGGGACCGCTACACCTTC,CATSRDKTGDRYTF
TRBJ1-5,-,-,TRBV6-1,TGTGCCAGCAGTGAACAGTACAATTATAGCAATCAGCCCCAGCATTTT,CASSEQYNYSNQPQHF
TRBJ2-2,-,-,TRBV14,TGTGCCAGCAGCAGACAGCTACCGAACACCGGGGAGCTGTTTTTT,CASSRQLPNTGELFF
TRBJ2-1,-,-,TRBV7-7,TGTGCTAGCAGCCTGGACTACCGTTACAATGAGCAGTTCTTC,CASSLDYRYNEQFF
TRBJ2-7,-,TRBD1,TRBV5-4,TGTGCCAGCAGCTTGGGCAACTCAGGGGGCAAAACCTACGAGCAGTACTTC,CASSLGNSGGKTYEQYF
TRBJ2-3,-,-,TRBV5-1,TGCGCCAGCAGCTTGAGCGGAGATACGCAGTATTTT,CASSLSGDTQYF
TRBJ2-2,-,-,TRBV6-6,TGTGCCAGCGGGGCTATAGCGAACACCGGGGAGCTGTTTTTT,CASGAIANTGELFF
TRBJ2-1,once,-,TRBV27,TGTGCCAGCAGTCCTGGACGGCCGCAGCAGTTCTTC,CASSPGRPQQFF
TRBJ2-2,-,-,TRBV4-1,TGCGCCAGCAGCCCACTCGGGACCGGGGAGCTGTTTTTT,CASSPLGTGELFF
TRBJ1-4,-,-,TRBV27,TGTGCCAGCAGGAGGCTCAATGAAAAACTGTTTTTT,CASRRLNEKLFF